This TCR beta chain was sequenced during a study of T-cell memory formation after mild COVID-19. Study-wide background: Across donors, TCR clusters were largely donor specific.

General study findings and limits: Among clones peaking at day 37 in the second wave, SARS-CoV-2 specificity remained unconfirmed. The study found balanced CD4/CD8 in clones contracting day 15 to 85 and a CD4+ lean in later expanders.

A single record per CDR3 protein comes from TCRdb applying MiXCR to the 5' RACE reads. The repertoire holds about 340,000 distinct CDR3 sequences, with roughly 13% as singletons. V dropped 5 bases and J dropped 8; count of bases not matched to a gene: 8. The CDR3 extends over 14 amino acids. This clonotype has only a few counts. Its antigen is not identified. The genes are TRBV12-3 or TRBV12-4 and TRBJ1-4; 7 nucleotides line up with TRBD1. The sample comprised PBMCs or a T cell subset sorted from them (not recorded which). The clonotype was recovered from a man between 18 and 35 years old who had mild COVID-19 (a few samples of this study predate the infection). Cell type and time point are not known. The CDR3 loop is CASSIQGSVEKLFF. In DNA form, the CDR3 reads TGTGCCAGCAGTATACAGGGGTCGGTCGAAAAACTGTTTTTT.